The 10 T cell receptor beta chains below were found in one sample sequenced in a study of prognosis after radiotherapy for stage I lung cancer. Genomic DNA was the source, and TCR beta CDR3 was amplified from it by two-round multiplex PCR. TRBV and TRBJ genes each had their own specific primers in first-round PCR. TCRdb itself ran the multiplex PCR reads through MiXCR, one entry per CDR3 protein. The sample includes 45,000 to 60,000 distinct CDR3 sequences, over 30% of them seen just once. The starting material was PBMCs, obtained before or after stereotactic body radiation therapy (not recorded which). These receptors originate from a donor aged 50 or older with non-small cell lung cancer.

The chain employs TRBV20-1 and TRBJ2-7, with TRBD2 matching over 7 bases. With 3 bases clipped from V and 5 bases from J, the junction kept 16 bases outside the gene matches. This CDR3 region has 16 residues. Germline V lookup: CDR1 DFQATT, CDR2 SNEGSKA (reference sequence). The CDR3 DNA is TGCAGTGCTAGGGAGGGTGGCGGGGGAACCAGGAACGAGCAGTACTTC. This gives the protein CSAREGGGGTRNEQYF.

The chain couples TRBV7-2 to TRBJ2-7; 7 bases align to TRBD1. The CDR3 sequence is 13 residues long. CDR1 and CDR2 (germline): SGHTA, FQGNSA. With 4 bases clipped from V and 9 bases from J, the junction kept 9 bases outside the gene matches. The CDR3 loop reads CASSSLDREGQYF. DNA of the CDR3: TGTGCCAGCAGCTCTCTTGACAGGGAAGGGCAGTACTTC.

This clonotype has ten or more counts. V is TRBV5-6 and J is TRBJ1-2, with 8 positions matching TRBD1. V trimming: 3 bases; J trimming: 4 bases; junction bases outside the gene matches: 11. This CDR3 comprises 16 residues. Germline CDR1 and CDR2: SGHDT and YYEEEE. The CDR3 is CASSSSRDRTGYGYTF. In DNA form, the CDR3 reads TGTGCCAGCAGCTCGTCCCGGGACAGGACGGGCTATGGCTACACCTTC.

This clonotype was seen many times. J is TRBJ1-3 and V is TRBV30; D ambiguous. V was trimmed by 5 bases and J by 4 bases, leaving 12 bases between them. This CDR3 is 13 amino acids long. Germline assignment: CDR1 GTSNPN and CDR2 SVGIG (reference sequence). The CDR3 sequence is CAWAFRYGNTIYF. Here the CDR3 DNA reads TGTGCCTGGGCCTTCAGGTACGGAAACACCATATATTTT.

Remarks on this clonotype: Since a far larger clone is one base different, this is likely a read error. The chain employs TRBV7-2 and TRBJ2-1; D not certain. Germline CDR1 SGHTA, CDR2 FQGNSA. V lost 7 bases, J lost 3 bases, and 28 bases lay in between. This CDR3 region has 19 residues. Here the CDR3 DNA reads TGTGCCAGCATCCGCCTGGTAGGGCCAAAGAAACCGGGCTACAATGAGCAGTTCTTC. Protein sequence: CASIRLVGPKKPGYNEQFF.

The V gene is TRBV2, the J gene TRBJ1-2; 9 bases are a match to TRBD1. The V segment lost 6 bases and the J segment 4 bases; nucleotides outside the gene matches: 9. Per germline, CDR1 SNHLY and CDR2 FYNNEI. The CDR3 sequence is 15 residues long. The chain's CDR3 is CASSQGQGFSYGYTF. The CDR3 nucleotides are TGTGCCAGCAGCCAAGGACAGGGGTTTTCCTATGGCTACACCTTC. The full variable domain, in which reference TRBV2 and TRBJ1-2 provide the parts outside the CDR3, is EPEVTQTPSHQVTQMGQEVILRCVPISNHLYFYWYRQILGQKVEFLVSFYNNEISEKSEIFDDQFSVERPDGSNFTLKIRSTKLEDSAMYFCASSQGQGFSYGYTFGSGTRLTVV.

Note on this clonotype: Being one base from a much bigger clone, this may be a read error. The rearrangement joins TRBV5-5 to TRBJ2-5; no definite D call. V shed 1 base and J shed 8 bases, with 9 bases lying between them. The CDR3 spans 12 residues. Looked up from germline, CDR1 is SGHKS and CDR2 is YYEKEE (reference sequence). CDR3 nucleotides: TGTGCCAGCAGCTTGCACCATGATACCCAGTACTTC. Its translation is CASSLHHDTQYF.

The chain carries TRBV11-2 and TRBJ2-7, with D unresolved. This CDR3 has 14 amino acids. CDR1 and CDR2 from the germline V gene are SGHAT and FQNNGV. V was pared by 2 bases and J by 10 bases, with 18 bases between. For the CDR3, the DNA is TGTGCCAGCAGCTTATCCCGAGCCCCCCACTATCAGTACTTC. Translating gives CASSLSRAPHYQYF.

The rearrangement links TRBV5-4 to TRBJ2-7; 9 nucleotides line up with TRBD1. V dropped 4 bases and J dropped 7; count of bases not matched to a gene: 9. This CDR3 spans 14 amino acids. Germline loops: CDR1 SGHNT, CDR2 YYREEE (reference sequence). CDR3 in amino acids: CASSPGQGLWEQYF. CDR3 DNA sequence: TGTGCCAGCAGCCCGGGACAGGGCCTCTGGGAGCAGTACTTC.

Concerning this clonotype: The junction differs from germline at one of its ends, possibly a read error. The chain joins TRBV15 to TRBJ2-1, with D tentatively TRBD2 (6 bases). CDR3 size: 15 residues. Per the germline V gene, CDR1 is LNHNV and CDR2 is YYDKDF (reference sequence). As DNA, the CDR3 is TGCGCCACCATCCCAAGGCGGGGATCCTACAATGAGCAGTTCTTC. Protein product: CATIPRRGSYNEQFF.